This passage covers 11 T cell receptor beta chains from one sample sequenced in a study of T cell responses to AZD1222 COVID-19 vaccine (TCRdb year 2021). The method was the immunoSEQ multiplex PCR assay. TCRdb took this table from immuneACCESS and kept in-frame rearrangements with V and J called. Such tables lack part of the clones; where checked against another copy, unresolved V genes explain under half of the gap, and the rest is unexplained. Within this sample are more than 150,000 clones, with roughly 92% of them counted one time only. About 9.4% of the sample is taken by the ten largest. The label giving this sample's time point can be read as: baseline before first vaccination. The sequencing used peripheral blood, collected on day 0 of AZD1222 vaccination. These receptors came from an adult in good health.

Of note for this clone: One end of the junction is discordant with germline, which a read error may explain. The chain carries TRBV3-1 (or the pseudogene TRBV3-2) and TRBJ1-1, with a possible D match to TRBD1 (6 bases). Germline lookup yields CDR1 LGHDT and CDR2 YNNKEL (reference sequence). The CDR3 loop spans 13 amino acids. This CDR3 reads CASSEEGGVEAFF. For the CDR3, the DNA is TGTGCCAGCAGCGAAGAGGGGGGGGTGGAAGCTTTCTTT.

The chain has TRBV28 and TRBJ1-6; D gene ambiguous. Germline V gene data show CDR1 as MDHEN and CDR2 as SYDVKM. The CDR3 sequence is 14 residues long. V lost 6 bases and J lost 6, with 12 bases in between. Here the CDR3 DNA reads TGTGCCAGCAGCCCGCGCGCCGGTAATTCACCCCTCCACTTT. This sequence encodes CASSPRAGNSPLHF.

This sequence joins TRBV18 and TRBJ2-2; 8 nucleotides match TRBD1. There are 17 residues in the CDR3. The germline gives CDR1 KGHSH, CDR2 LQKENI. V shed 4 bases and J 0 bases; nucleotides not matched to a gene: 7. The CDR3 protein is CASSRDGTGANTGELFF. The CDR3 DNA is TGTGCCAGCTCACGAGATGGGACAGGAGCGAACACCGGGGAGCTGTTTTTT.

This chain links TRBV29-1 with TRBJ2-5; possibly TRBD2 for D (6 bases). The CDR3 extends over 13 amino acids. Germline lookup yields CDR1 SQVTM and CDR2 ANQGSEA. Trimming left V 4 bases short and J 5 bases short, with 14 bases between. The CDR3 bases are TGCAGCGTTGCTCTTGGGACTTCCGAGACCCAGTACTTC. Translation: CSVALGTSETQYF.

This chain connects TRBV7-9 to TRBJ2-1; the D is unclear. The germline V gene encodes CDR1 SEHNR and CDR2 FQNEAQ (reference sequence). CDR3 size: 12 residues. Between the trimmed V and J ends, which lost 1 base and 9 bases, there was a span of 7 bases. The CDR3 nucleotides are TGTGCCAGCAGCTTAGGCTCCAGTGAGCAGTTCTTC. Translation gives CASSLGSSEQFF.

V usage is TRBV6-1 and J usage is TRBJ1-1; D not resolved. CDR1 MNHNS and CDR2 SASEGT come from the germline V gene. The CDR3 runs 15 residues. V was cut by 3 bases and J by 0 bases, with 11 bases left in between. For the CDR3, the DNA is TGTGCCAGCAGTGAGGGCCGGCCGATGAACACTGAAGCTTTCTTT. It codes for CASSEGRPMNTEAFF.

The chain uses TRBV27 and TRBJ2-4; the match to TRBD2 covers 7 bases. With 11 bases clipped from V and 11 bases from J, the junction kept 15 bases outside the gene matches. CDR3 length: 13 residues. Germline loops: CDR1 MNHEY, CDR2 SMNVEV (reference sequence). Here the CDR3 reads CASHEAAAGVQYF. The CDR3 bases are TGTGCCTCCCATGAGGCGGCCGCGGGGGTTCAGTACTTC.

This chain joins TRBV6-5 and TRBJ2-3; D is perhaps TRBD2 (6 bases). Trimming removed 7 bases from V and 0 bases from J, with 11 bases in between. Germline V gives CDR1 MNHEY, CDR2 SVGAGI. The CDR3 covers 14 residues. This CDR3 is CASTRAGSTDTQYF. CDR3 nucleotide sequence: TGTGCCAGCACGAGGGCGGGAAGCACAGATACGCAGTATTTT.

This chain uses TRBV5-1 with TRBJ1-1; perhaps TRBD1 as D (5 bases). Germline CDR1 SGHRS, CDR2 YFSETQ. V was trimmed by 4 bases and J by 2 bases, leaving 15 bases between them. This CDR3 has 15 amino acids. The CDR3: CASSPALGANTEAFF. The DNA of the CDR3 is TGCGCCAGCAGCCCGGCTCTAGGGGCAAACACTGAAGCTTTCTTT.

This clone was recorded once. The genes are TRBV11-2 and TRBJ1-1; no reliable D call. V dropped 3 bases and J dropped 3 bases, with 8 bases sitting between them. CDR3 size: 13 residues. Germline CDR1 SGHAT, CDR2 FQNNGV. The CDR3 loop reads CASSFSLDTEAFF. CDR3 DNA: TGTGCCAGCAGCTTCTCCCTGGACACTGAAGCTTTCTTT. Based on the CDR3 plus reference TRBV11-2 and TRBJ1-1, the full variable domain is EAGVAQSPRYKIIEKRQSVAFWCNPISGHATLYWYQQILGQGPKLLIQFQNNGVVDDSQLPKDRFSAERLKGVDSTLKIQPAKLEDSAVYLCASSFSLDTEAFFGQGTRLTVV.

The chain employs TRBV6-1 and TRBJ2-7, with D perhaps TRBD2 (5 bases). CDR1 MNHNS and CDR2 SASEGT come from the germline V gene. Deletions cut 3 bases from V and 5 bases from J, with 11 bases between. CDR3 length equals 13 residues. The CDR3 DNA sequence: TGTGCCAGCAGTGACCCGAGGGTCCACGAGCAGTACTTC. Protein: CASSDPRVHEQYF.